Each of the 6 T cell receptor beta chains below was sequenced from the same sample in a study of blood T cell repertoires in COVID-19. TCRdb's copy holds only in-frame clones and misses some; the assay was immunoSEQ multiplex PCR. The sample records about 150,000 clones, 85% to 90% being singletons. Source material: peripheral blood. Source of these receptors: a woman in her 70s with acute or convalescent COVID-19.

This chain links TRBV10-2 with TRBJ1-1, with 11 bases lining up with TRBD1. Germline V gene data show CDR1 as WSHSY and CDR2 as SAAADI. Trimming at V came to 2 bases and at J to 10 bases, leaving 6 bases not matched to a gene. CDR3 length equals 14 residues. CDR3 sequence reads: CASSEPDRGRAAFF. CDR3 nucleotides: TGCGCCAGCAGTGAGCCGGACAGGGGGCGGGCAGCTTTCTTT.

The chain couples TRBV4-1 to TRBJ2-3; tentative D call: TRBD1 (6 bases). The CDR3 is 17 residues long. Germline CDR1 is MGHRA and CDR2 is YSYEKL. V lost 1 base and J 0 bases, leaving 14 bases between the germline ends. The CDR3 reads CASSQVMGQASTDTQYF. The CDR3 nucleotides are TGCGCCAGCAGCCAAGTAATGGGACAAGCTAGCACAGATACGCAGTATTTT.

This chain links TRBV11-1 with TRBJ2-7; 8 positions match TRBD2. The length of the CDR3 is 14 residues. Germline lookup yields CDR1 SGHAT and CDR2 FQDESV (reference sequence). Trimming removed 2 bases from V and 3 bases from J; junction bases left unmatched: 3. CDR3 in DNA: TGTGCCAGCAGCTTAAGCGGGAGTGACTACGAGCAGTACTTC. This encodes CASSLSGSDYEQYF.

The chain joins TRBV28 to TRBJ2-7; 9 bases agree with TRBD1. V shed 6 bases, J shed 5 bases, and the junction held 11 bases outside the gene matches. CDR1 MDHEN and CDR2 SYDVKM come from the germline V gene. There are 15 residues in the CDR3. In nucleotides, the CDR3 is TGTGCCAGCAGCCCTGGGGGGACAGGGTTCCACGAGCAGTACTTC. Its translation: CASSPGGTGFHEQYF.

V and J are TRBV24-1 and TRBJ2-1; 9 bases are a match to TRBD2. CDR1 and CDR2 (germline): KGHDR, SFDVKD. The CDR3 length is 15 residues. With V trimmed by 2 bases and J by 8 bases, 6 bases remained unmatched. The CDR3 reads CATSDWAGGLDEQFF. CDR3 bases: TGTGCCACCAGTGATTGGGCGGGAGGGTTGGATGAGCAGTTCTTC.

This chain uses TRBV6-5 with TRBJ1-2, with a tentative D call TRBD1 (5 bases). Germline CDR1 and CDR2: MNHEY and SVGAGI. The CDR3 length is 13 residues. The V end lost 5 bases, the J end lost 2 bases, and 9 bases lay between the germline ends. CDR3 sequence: CASSPRGNYGYTF. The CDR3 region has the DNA TGTGCCAGCAGTCCCCGGGGGAACTATGGCTACACCTTC.